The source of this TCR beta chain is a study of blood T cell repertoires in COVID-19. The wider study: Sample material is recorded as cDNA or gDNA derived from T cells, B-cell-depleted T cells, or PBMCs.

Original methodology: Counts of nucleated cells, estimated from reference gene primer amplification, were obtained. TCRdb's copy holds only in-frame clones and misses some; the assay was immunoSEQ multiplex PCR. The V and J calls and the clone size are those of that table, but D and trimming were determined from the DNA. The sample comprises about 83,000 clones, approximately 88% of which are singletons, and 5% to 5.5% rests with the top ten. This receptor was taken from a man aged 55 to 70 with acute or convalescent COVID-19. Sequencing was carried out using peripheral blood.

The CDR3 protein is CASSTDRRQARASTEAFF. CDR3 in DNA: TGTGCCAGCAGCACCGACAGGAGACAGGCGAGGGCTAGCACTGAAGCTTTCTTT. The chain couples TRBV7-8 to TRBJ1-1; TRBD1 is a possible D gene (6 bases). V was pared by 5 bases and J by 4 bases, with 26 bases between. Germline V CDR1 and CDR2: SGHVS, FQNEAQ. CDR3 length equals 18 residues.